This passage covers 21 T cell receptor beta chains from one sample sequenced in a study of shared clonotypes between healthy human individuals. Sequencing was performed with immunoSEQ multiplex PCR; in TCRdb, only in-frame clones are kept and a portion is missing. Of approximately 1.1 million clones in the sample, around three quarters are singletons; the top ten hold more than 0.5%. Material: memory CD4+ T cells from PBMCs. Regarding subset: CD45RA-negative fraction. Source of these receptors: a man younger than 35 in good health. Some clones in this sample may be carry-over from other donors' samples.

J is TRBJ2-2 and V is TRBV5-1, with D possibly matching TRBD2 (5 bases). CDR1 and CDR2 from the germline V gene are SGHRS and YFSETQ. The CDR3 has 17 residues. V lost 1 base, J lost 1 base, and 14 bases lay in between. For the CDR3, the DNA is TGCGCCAGCAGCTTGAGGTTGAGCGGTCTGAACACCGGGGAGCTGTTTTTT. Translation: CASSLRLSGLNTGELFF. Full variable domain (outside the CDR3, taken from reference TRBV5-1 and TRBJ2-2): KAGVTQTPRYLIKTRGQQVTLSCSPISGHRSVSWYQQTPGQGLQFLFEYFSETQRNKGNFPGRFSGRQFSNSRSEMNVSTLELGDSALYLCASSLRLSGLNTGELFFGEGSRLTVL.

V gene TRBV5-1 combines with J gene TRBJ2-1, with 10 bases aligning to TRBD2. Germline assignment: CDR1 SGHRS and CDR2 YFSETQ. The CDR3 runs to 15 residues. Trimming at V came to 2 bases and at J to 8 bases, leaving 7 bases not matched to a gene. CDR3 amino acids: CASSLGAGGPHEQFF. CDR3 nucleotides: TGCGCCAGCAGCTTAGGAGCGGGAGGGCCCCATGAGCAGTTCTTC.

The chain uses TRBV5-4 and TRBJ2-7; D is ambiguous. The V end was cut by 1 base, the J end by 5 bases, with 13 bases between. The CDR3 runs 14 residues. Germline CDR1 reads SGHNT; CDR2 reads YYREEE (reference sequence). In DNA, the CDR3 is TGTGCCAGCAGCTTGCCGGGTTCGTCCGACGAGCAGTACTTC. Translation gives CASSLPGSSDEQYF.

The DNA of the CDR3 is TGTGCCAGCAGCCGTAAGGCCGGGACTAGCGGCACAGATACGCAGTATTTT. Amino acids: CASSRKAGTSGTDTQYF. The chain employs TRBV4-2 and TRBJ2-3, with 10 bases identical to TRBD2. Germline CDR1 is LGHNA and CDR2 is YNFKEQ. Trimming removed 4 bases from V and 1 base from J; junction bases left unmatched: 8. The CDR3 length is 17 residues.

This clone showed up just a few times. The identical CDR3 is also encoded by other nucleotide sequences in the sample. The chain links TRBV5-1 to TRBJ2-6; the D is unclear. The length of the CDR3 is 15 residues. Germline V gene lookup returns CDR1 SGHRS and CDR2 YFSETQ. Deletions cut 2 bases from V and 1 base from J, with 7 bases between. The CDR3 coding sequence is TGCGCCAGCAGCTTCGAAGGGTCTGGGGCCAACGTCCTGACTTTC. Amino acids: CASSFEGSGANVLTF.

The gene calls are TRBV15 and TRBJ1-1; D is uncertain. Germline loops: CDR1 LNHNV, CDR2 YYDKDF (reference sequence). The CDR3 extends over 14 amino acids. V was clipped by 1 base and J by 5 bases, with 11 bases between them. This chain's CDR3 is CATSRARVGTEAFF. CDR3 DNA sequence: TGTGCCACCAGCAGAGCAAGGGTTGGGACTGAAGCTTTCTTT.

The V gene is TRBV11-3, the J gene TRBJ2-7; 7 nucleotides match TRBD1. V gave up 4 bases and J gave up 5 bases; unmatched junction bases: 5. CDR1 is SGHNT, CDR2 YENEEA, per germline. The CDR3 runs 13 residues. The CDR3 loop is CASSWDSRDEQYF. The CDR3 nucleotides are TGTGCCAGCAGCTGGGACAGCCGTGACGAGCAGTACTTC.

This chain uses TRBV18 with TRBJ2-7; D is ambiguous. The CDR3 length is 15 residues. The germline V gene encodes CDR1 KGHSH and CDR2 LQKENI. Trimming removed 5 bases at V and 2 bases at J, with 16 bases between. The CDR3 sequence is CASSNTTSHPYEQYF. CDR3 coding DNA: TGTGCCAGCTCAAACACTACATCGCACCCCTACGAGCAGTACTTC.

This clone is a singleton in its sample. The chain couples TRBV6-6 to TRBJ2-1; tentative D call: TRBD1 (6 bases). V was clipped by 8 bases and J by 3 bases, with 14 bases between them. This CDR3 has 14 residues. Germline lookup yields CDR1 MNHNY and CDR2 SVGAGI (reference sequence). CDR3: CASVAGDNYNEQFF. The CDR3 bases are TGTGCCAGCGTAGCAGGGGACAACTACAATGAGCAGTTCTTC.

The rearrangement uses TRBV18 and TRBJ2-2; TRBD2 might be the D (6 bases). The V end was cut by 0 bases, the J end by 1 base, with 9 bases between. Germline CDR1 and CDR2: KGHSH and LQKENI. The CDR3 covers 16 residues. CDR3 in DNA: TGTGCCAGCTCACCACCCGACGGGAGGAACACCGGGGAGCTGTTTTTT. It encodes CASSPPDGRNTGELFF.

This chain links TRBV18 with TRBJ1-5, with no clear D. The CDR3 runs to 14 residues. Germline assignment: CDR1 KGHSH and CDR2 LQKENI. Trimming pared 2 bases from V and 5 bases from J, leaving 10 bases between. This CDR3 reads CASSPSLLDQPQHF. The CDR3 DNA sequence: TGTGCCAGCTCACCATCTCTTTTGGATCAGCCCCAGCATTTT.

The CDR3 sequence: CASTPTLAAEFYEQYF. CDR3 in DNA: TGTGCCAGCACCCCCACCCTGGCGGCAGAGTTTTACGAGCAGTACTTC. This chain uses TRBV27 with TRBJ2-7; D gene ambiguous. Germline V CDR1 and CDR2: MNHEY, SMNVEV (reference sequence). The CDR3 runs to 16 residues. The V and J ends lost 7 bases and 4 bases respectively, with 23 bases between them.

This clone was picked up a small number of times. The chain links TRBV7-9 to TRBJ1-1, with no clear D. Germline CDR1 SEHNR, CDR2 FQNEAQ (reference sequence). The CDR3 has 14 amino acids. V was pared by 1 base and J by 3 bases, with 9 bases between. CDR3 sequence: CASSLGGGDTEAFF. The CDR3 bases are TGTGCCAGCAGCTTAGGAGGCGGAGACACTGAAGCTTTCTTT. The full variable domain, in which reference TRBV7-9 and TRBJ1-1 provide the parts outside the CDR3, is DTGVSQNPRHKITKRGQNVTFRCDPISEHNRLYWYRQTLGQGPEFLTYFQNEAQLEKSRLLSDRFSAERPKGSFSTLEIQRTEQGDSAMYLCASSLGGGDTEAFFGQGTRLTVV.

CDR3 nucleotides: TGTGCCAGCAGCCAGGAGGGCCCCACAGATACGCAGTATTTT. Its protein product is CASSQEGPTDTQYF. V gene TRBV2 combines with J gene TRBJ2-3; maybe TRBD2 (6 bases). Germline CDR1 reads SNHLY; CDR2 reads FYNNEI. The V and J ends lost 6 bases and 2 bases respectively, with 12 bases between them. This CDR3 is built from 14 residues.

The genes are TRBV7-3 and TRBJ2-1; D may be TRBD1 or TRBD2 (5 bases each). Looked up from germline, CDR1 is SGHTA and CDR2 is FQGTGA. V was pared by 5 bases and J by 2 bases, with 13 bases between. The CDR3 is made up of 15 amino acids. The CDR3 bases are TGTGCCAGCAGCATGACCGGGACCCCCTACAATGAGCAGTTCTTC. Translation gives CASSMTGTPYNEQFF.

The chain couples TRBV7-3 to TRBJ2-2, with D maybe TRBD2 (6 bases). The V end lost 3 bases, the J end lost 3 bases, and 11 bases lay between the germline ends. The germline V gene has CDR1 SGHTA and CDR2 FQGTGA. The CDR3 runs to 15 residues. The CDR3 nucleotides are TGTGCCAGCAGCTTCGGAGGGTCGCACACCGGGGAGCTGTTTTTT. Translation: CASSFGGSHTGELFF.

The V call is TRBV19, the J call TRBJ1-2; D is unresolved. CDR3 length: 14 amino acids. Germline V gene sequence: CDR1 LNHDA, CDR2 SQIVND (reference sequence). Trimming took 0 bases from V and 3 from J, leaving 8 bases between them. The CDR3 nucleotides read TGTGCCAGTAGTATAGATTTGACCGACTATGGCTACACCTTC. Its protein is CASSIDLTDYGYTF.

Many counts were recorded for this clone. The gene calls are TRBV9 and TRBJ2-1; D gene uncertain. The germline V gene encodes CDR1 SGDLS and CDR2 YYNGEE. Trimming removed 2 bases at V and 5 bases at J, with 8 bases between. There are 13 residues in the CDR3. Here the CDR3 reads CASSVISNNEQFF. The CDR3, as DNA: TGTGCCAGCAGCGTTATTTCGAACAATGAGCAGTTCTTC.

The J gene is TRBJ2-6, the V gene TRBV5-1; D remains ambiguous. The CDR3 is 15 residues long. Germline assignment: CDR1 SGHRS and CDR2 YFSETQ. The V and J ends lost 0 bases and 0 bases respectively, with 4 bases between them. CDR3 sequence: CASSLETSGANVLTF. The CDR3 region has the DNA TGCGCCAGCAGCTTGGAAACCTCTGGGGCCAACGTCCTGACTTTC.

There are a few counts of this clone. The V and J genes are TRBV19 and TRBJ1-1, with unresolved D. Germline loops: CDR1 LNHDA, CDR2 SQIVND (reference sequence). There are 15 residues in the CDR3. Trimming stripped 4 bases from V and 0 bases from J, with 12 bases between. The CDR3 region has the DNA TGTGCCAGTAGTAGAGCAGAAGTTATGAACACTGAAGCTTTCTTT. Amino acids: CASSRAEVMNTEAFF.

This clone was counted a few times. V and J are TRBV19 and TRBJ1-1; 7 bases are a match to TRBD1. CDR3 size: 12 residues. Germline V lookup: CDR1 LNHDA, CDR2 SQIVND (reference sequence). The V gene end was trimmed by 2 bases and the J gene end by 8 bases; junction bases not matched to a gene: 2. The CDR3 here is CASSIRDSEAFF. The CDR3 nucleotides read TGTGCCAGTAGTATAAGGGACAGCGAAGCTTTCTTT.